This T cell receptor (beta chain) was sequenced for a study of T-cell memory formation after mild COVID-19. The overall study: There were largely donor-specific TCR clusters.

This clonotype came up a few times. Its target is not known. Study-wide findings and caveats: Later expanders leaned toward CD4+, whereas clones contracting from day 15 to 85 were balanced CD4/CD8. For second-wave clones that peaked at day 37, SARS-CoV-2 specificity went unverified.

Libraries for TCRalpha and TCRbeta carried sample barcodes and unique molecular identifiers via 5'RACE. One entry per CDR3 protein, called by TCRdb with MiXCR from the 5' RACE reads. This sample has about 350,000 distinct CDR3 sequences; around 15% occur once, and the top ten carry 20% to 25%. The CDR3 spans 14 residues. The V gene lost 4 bases and the J gene lost 4 bases, with 12 bases spanning the gap. Germline V gives CDR1 MGHRA, CDR2 YSYEKL. This clonotype originated in a man between 18 and 29 years old who had mild COVID-19 (a few samples of this study predate the infection). Cell type and time point are not known. V is TRBV4-1 and J is TRBJ2-3, with D unresolved. Sequencing input: PBMCs or a T cell subset sorted from them (not recorded which). CDR3 in DNA: TGCGCCAGCAGCCCATTGGTGACGTCAGATACGCAGTATTTT. This encodes CASSPLVTSDTQYF.